This TCR beta chain originates from a study of patients and donors after allogeneic stem cell transplantation. MiXCR, run by TCRdb on the RT-PCR reads, gives a single entry per CDR3 protein. Of almost 20,000 distinct CDR3 sequences detected, about 5% appear once; the ten largest clones hold roughly 39%. This clonotype is medium-sized in the sample. The CDR3 length is 13 residues. With 0 bases removed from V and 3 bases from J, the gap between germline ends came to 6 bases. Germline lookup yields CDR1 SGDLS and CDR2 YYNGEE. The sample comprised blood, either unsorted or a sorted T cell fraction (not recorded which). This chain connects TRBV9 to TRBJ1-2; D is unresolved. The receptor was isolated from a human donor who was either an allogeneic HSCT recipient or a stem cell or donor lymphocyte infusion donor (not recorded which). It is not recorded whose cells these are; they may come from a transplant donor. The CDR3 region is CASSVGGDYGYTF. Written as DNA, the CDR3 is TGTGCCAGCAGCGTAGGCGGAGACTATGGCTACACCTTC.